The clone carrying this T cell receptor beta chain has only a few counts. Its specificity is not known. This record belongs to a study of T cells in Graves' hyperthyroidism and ophthalmopathy. Overall study results and limits: Appearing also in blood were most of the thyroid clonotypes expanded above 0.001.

RNA transcripts gave rise to amplified TCR beta CDR3 regions. Using the HTBI primer set, a first-round RT-PCR was run on the TCR CDR3. TCRdb reprocessed the multiplex PCR reads via MiXCR and lists one record per CDR3 protein. The data contain hundreds of thousands of distinct CDR3 sequences, 20% to 25% of them singletons. Uncontrolled infection, other autoimmune disease, pregnancy or lactation led to exclusion. In germline, CDR1 is SGHTA, CDR2 FQGTGA. The V gene lost 5 bases and the J gene lost 5 bases, with 10 bases spanning the gap. This CDR3 is 13 amino acids long. The chain couples TRBV7-3 to TRBJ1-5; D might be TRBD1 (6 bases). The source of this sequence is a man aged 25 to 45 with Graves' ophthalmopathy. Sequencing input: blood. Written as DNA, the CDR3 is TGTGCCAGCAGCGCCCACAGGGATCAGCCCCAGCATTTT. It yields the protein CASSAHRDQPQHF.